This entry concerns a single T cell receptor (beta chain). Its target antigen remains unknown. No quality values exist for individual bases; no much larger clone is one base distant. The data stem from a study of T-cell memory formation after mild COVID-19 (dated by TCRdb to 2020 to 2022). For the wider study: TCR sequence clusters from the two donors were largely donor specific. In two donors, T-cell clones that expanded and contracted after mild COVID-19 were tracked by sequencing TCRalpha and TCRbeta repertoires over time. Two young, previously healthy adult volunteers made up the cohort, one male and one female. What the work shows at the level of the full study, not this receptor alone: Contracting CD4+ clones appeared mostly in the CM and EM memory subsets, whereas CD8+ clones were enriched in EMRA. Some responding clones were detected in pre-infection memory, which suggested that pre-existing cross-reactive memory T cells had joined the SARS-CoV-2 response. The study covered only a couple of mild cases, and larger cohorts including severe cases with pre-infection samples were considered necessary. Balanced CD4/CD8 phenotypes were observed for clones contracting from day 15 to 85, whereas a bias towards CD4+ was observed for a second wave of clones expanding from day 15 to 37. The second-wave clones that peaked on day 37 were not confirmed to be SARS-CoV-2 specific.

Sequencing relied on an Illumina NovaSeq 6000. Using 5'RACE with constant-segment primers, TCRalpha and TCRbeta cDNA libraries were constructed, with sample barcodes and unique molecular identifiers added in the process. Trizol reagent was used to extract RNA from every sample. Amplification of the libraries took two PCR steps, and the second step added a second sample barcode plus Illumina TruSeq adapters. The libraries were sequenced on an Illumina NovaSeq using 2 x 150 bp paired-end reads. As for how the authors treated the data: Demultiplexing of reads and collapsing into UMI-guided consensus sequences were performed with migec v1.2.7. With mixcr v2.1.11, UMI consensuses were aligned to TRA and TRB V and J templates and assembled into clonotypes. A clonotype was counted as expanded or contracted only when both edgeR and NoisET called the clonotype significant, with the noise models trained on biological replicates. For edgeR calls, the cutoffs were a false discovery rate-adjusted p below 0.01 and a log2 fold-change threshold of 1. As an exploratory analysis of dynamics, PCA with hierarchical clustering was applied to max-normalized trajectories of the 1000 most abundant clonotypes. The CD4 or CD8 phenotype of responding clones was assigned using the separately sequenced CD4+ and CD8+ repertoires. TCRdb took the public reads, trimmed them with fastp at Q25, ran MiXCR for clone calling and kept in-frame beta chains. Each CDR3 protein appears once, grouped with its most common genes and DNA. The V and J calls were not made by the authors but by TCRdb's processing. The table for this sample lists around 450,000 distinct CDR3 sequences; roughly 20% of them were counted only once. 7.5% to 9.5% of the sample rests with the top ten.

Ficoll-Paque density gradient centrifugation was the method used to isolate PBMCs. The specimen sequenced was PBMCs or a T cell subset sorted from them (not recorded which). This TCR derives from an adult woman who had mild COVID-19 (a few samples of this study predate the infection). The sample titles of this study are shuffled in the database, so cell type and time point are left out; the donor was told from shared clones.

The CDR3 in this case is CASRSILKGAPGELFF. The DNA sequence is given as TGTGCCAGCAGATCCATCCTAAAAGGGGCGCCCGGGGAGCTGTTTTTT. This chain is built from TRBV9 and TRBJ2-2; TRBD1 is a possible D gene, resting on 5 matching bases. Cut back by 5 bases and 6 bases, the V and J ends lie 20 bases apart. CDR1 SGDLS and CDR2 YYNGEE are derived from the germline V gene. From the cysteine up to the phenylalanine, the CDR3 has a length of 16 residues. Only the CDR3 DNA stays, 48 bases, in frame from base 1.